The rows below give T cell receptor beta chains drawn from one sample of a study of T-cell memory formation after mild COVID-19. TCRdb re-analysed the 5' RACE reads in MiXCR, keeping a single row per CDR3 protein. The sample shows 400,000 to 500,000 distinct CDR3 sequences, 20% to 25% of them seen only once. The sequenced sample consisted of PBMCs or a T cell subset sorted from them (not recorded which). Source of these receptors: an adult woman who had mild COVID-19 (a few samples of this study predate the infection). Cell type and time point are not known. Each CDR3 is given with its conserved first and last residue. Each record gives: CDR3 length, clone size, J gene, V gene, D gene, CDR3 protein. The D gene is left open where the match is weak. Expanded clones are given a class, and other clones once, few, many or no size at all.

>16|many|TRBJ2-1|TRBV12-3/TRBV12-4|TRBD2
CASSGFGGEFYNEQFF
>18|-|TRBJ2-3|TRBV7-3|TRBD2
CASSLVGLAGGHTDTQYF
>16|few|TRBJ2-7|TRBV4-1|TRBD2
CASSPQAGESSYEQYF
>13|few|TRBJ2-5|TRBV7-2|-
CASSFGVVETQYF
>15|-|TRBJ2-5|TRBV5-1|-
CASSTRDTLWETQYF
>13|few|TRBJ2-7|TRBV12-3/TRBV12-4|-
CASSFGELIEQYF
>15|few|TRBJ2-7|TRBV7-9|-
CASSHAPDGGYEQYF
>13|-|TRBJ2-3|TRBV15|-
CATSMGGADTQYF
>15|-|TRBJ2-5|TRBV7-2|TRBD2
CASSQGLAGGRTQYF
>13|many|TRBJ2-3|TRBV7-3|-
CASSRANTDTQYF
>19|-|TRBJ2-2|TRBV6-5|TRBD1
CASSYSNPLRYRGTGELFF
>16|-|TRBJ2-7|TRBV7-8|-
CASSKTGILRDYEQYF
>17|-|TRBJ1-6|TRBV30|-
CAWSGPNPTSYNSPLHF
>15|few|TRBJ1-4|TRBV29-1|TRBD1
CSVEERGQGRDQLFF
>15|-|TRBJ1-6|TRBV9|TRBD1
CASSAGQGGNSPLHF
>16|-|TRBJ1-1|TRBV30|-
CAWTPRRDSANTEAFF
>16|-|TRBJ1-3|TRBV7-6|-
CASSPQTDSLGNTIYF
>15|-|TRBJ2-3|TRBV7-3|TRBD2
CASSFVGGRADTQYF
>16|few|TRBJ2-5|TRBV24-1|TRBD2
CATSDYISGSQETQYF
>17|-|TRBJ1-6|TRBV4-3|-
CASSQESTGSFNSPLHF
>15|few|TRBJ2-5|TRBV29-1|TRBD1
CSVVPTGGYQETQYF
>16|-|TRBJ2-7|TRBV24-1|-
CATSDPRAGSSYEQYF
>15|-|TRBJ2-2|TRBV18|-
CASSRTVPNTGELFF
>14|few|TRBJ2-7|TRBV20-1|-
CSARDIRLQYEQYF
>13|-|TRBJ1-1|TRBV10-3|-
CAISDQLNTEAFF
>14|-|TRBJ2-3|TRBV9|-
CASSPDIHGGTQYF
>17|-|TRBJ1-5|TRBV5-1|-
CASSFWVRGVSNQPQHF
>14|few|TRBJ1-5|TRBV5-1|-
CASSLGDTDQPQHF
>13|-|TRBJ2-5|TRBV7-3|-
CASSTGPRETQYF
>14|-|TRBJ2-2|TRBV11-3|-
CASSLEVSTGELFF
>12|-|TRBJ2-1|TRBV29-1|TRBD2
CSDGLADNEQFF
>13|-|TRBJ1-1|TRBV4-1|-
CASSQPQGTEAFF
>14|many|TRBJ2-5|TRBV2|TRBD1
CASSDLTGGETQYF
>14|-|TRBJ2-5|TRBV5-8|-
CASSSGTMRETQYF
>12|few|TRBJ1-1|TRBV2|-
CASSDQNTEAFF
>11|few|TRBJ2-7|TRBV3-2|-
CASTSDSPRYF
>15|-|TRBJ1-3|TRBV20-1|-
CSARDRNRAGNTIYF
>15|-|TRBJ2-7|TRBV7-2|TRBD1
CASSWGQLSSYEQYF
>13|many|TRBJ1-1|TRBV5-1|TRBD1
CASSTGQNTEAFF
>17|-|TRBJ2-7|TRBV6-2/TRBV6-3|TRBD2
CASSYPGAGGVSYEQYF
>12|-|TRBJ2-7|TRBV5-6|-
CASSRVSPEQYF
>15|few|TRBJ2-4|TRBV5-1|-
CASSLNTAGKNIQYF
>15|few|TRBJ2-3|TRBV5-1|-
CASSSVGAPTDTQYF
>16|-|TRBJ2-4|TRBV10-3|TRBD1
CAISESNRGRINIQYF
>15|-|TRBJ1-5|TRBV28|-
CASTQYVISNQPQHF
>12|few|TRBJ1-2|TRBV25-1|-
CASSAQSYGYTF
>17|-|TRBJ2-1|TRBV7-2|-
CASSLEVLARKGNEQFF
>18|-|TRBJ2-1|TRBV23-1|TRBD2
CASSQPTLAGASYNEQFF
>15|-|TRBJ2-5|TRBV6-6|-
CASSPPRDRQETQYF
>15|-|TRBJ2-1|TRBV3-1|TRBD2
CASSPAGETYNEQFF
>18|-|TRBJ2-7|TRBV4-3|TRBD2
CASSQDHLAGGASYEQYF
>15|-|TRBJ2-1|TRBV10-3|TRBD2
CAISEGSGRGNEQFF
>16|-|TRBJ1-5|TRBV24-1|TRBD1
CATSSRTGVDGQPQHF
>16|few|TRBJ2-1|TRBV12-3/TRBV12-4|TRBD2
CASSPGLAGAHNEQFF
>14|-|TRBJ1-5|TRBV20-1|TRBD1
CSARWTGLNQPQHF
>17|few|TRBJ2-7|TRBV3-1|TRBD2
CASSHGLAGASSYEQYF
>14|-|TRBJ2-3|TRBV20-1|-
CSAPGPSQSDTQYF